These T cell receptor beta chains were read from a single sample in a study of cytomegalovirus exposure and HLA in healthy donors. The assay was immunoSEQ multiplex PCR, and TCRdb's table has in-frame clones only and misses some. The sample lists some 180,000 clones; just over 75% were seen once. Material for sequencing was PBMCs. These receptors all stem from a woman aged 55-69 years in good health and CMV-seropositive. Both conserved end residues are trimmed from each CDR3.

CDR3: ASSLKRGWTSGSSYNEQF
V: TRBV7-3
J: TRBJ2-1

CDR3: ASSVTGTSGTGELF
V: TRBV5-1
J: TRBJ2-2

CDR3: AWSLGRARETQY
V: TRBV30
J: TRBJ2-5

CDR3: ASSRTDGYT
V: TRBV6-1
J: TRBJ1-2

CDR3: ASSLGTGAIGKLF
V: TRBV27
J: TRBJ1-4

CDR3: ASSLERIGETQY
V: TRBV5-1
J: TRBJ2-5

CDR3: ASSSNEAGYT
V: TRBV7-2
J: TRBJ1-2

CDR3: ASSFGTRPYEQY
V: TRBV5-1
J: TRBJ2-7

CDR3: ATSTGRAGGHNEQF
V: TRBV15
J: TRBJ2-1

CDR3: ASQASYNEKLF
V: TRBV2
J: TRBJ1-4

CDR3: ATRGSQETQY
V: TRBV7-9
J: TRBJ2-5

CDR3: ASSLEAQGGETQY
V: TRBV5-1
J: TRBJ2-5

CDR3: ASSEIGGEKLF
V: TRBV6-1
J: TRBJ1-4

CDR3: ASSGLADSYEQY
V: TRBV6-5
J: TRBJ2-7

CDR3: ASSEMGTGGLLLSEQF
V: TRBV2
J: TRBJ2-1

CDR3: ASSSRDRKHTIY
V: TRBV6-5
J: TRBJ1-3

CDR3: ASSRLTGTGAHEQY
V: TRBV27
J: .

CDR3: ASSWRATSGSLNEQF
V: TRBV27
J: TRBJ2-1

CDR3: ASSNPSSGYT
V: TRBV5-4
J: TRBJ1-2

CDR3: ASSVQDYEQY
V: TRBV2
J: TRBJ2-7

CDR3: ASSQESGGGAGDTQY
V: TRBV4-3
J: TRBJ2-3

CDR3: ASSQAGPQETQY
V: TRBV7-9
J: TRBJ2-5

CDR3: ASSVPGQGALLGQPQH
V: TRBV28
J: TRBJ1-5

CDR3: ASSVVGSRDTQY
V: TRBV9
J: TRBJ2-3

CDR3: ASSFRGRGHRSYEQY
V: TRBV28
J: TRBJ2-7

CDR3: ASSAPLTGGARGNTIY
V: TRBV9
J: TRBJ1-3

CDR3: ASSSRDTGISPLH
V: TRBV13
J: TRBJ1-6

CDR3: ASSRDFGTGELF
V: TRBV5-1
J: TRBJ2-2

CDR3: ATSSGLAVSSYEQY
V: TRBV15
J: TRBJ2-7